This T cell receptor (beta chain) comes out of a study of tumor-infiltrating lymphocytes in primary liver carcinoma. About the study: Every sample contained roughly 3.5 to 8 million productive TCRbeta reads, and these numbers were similar from one tissue type to another.

The table lists this clonotype with many counts. Joint extraction of RNA and DNA used 20-30 mg of bulk tissue that was unsorted. Patients had chronic HBV infection and were treatment-naive. Reverse transcription of roughly 0.45 ug total RNA with a constant-region primer produced TCR beta cDNA. Amplification in three nested multiplex PCR rounds with slightly modified ARM-PCR gave rise to TCR beta libraries. The study ran its first two PCR rounds for around 10 cycles each, using TRBV1-TRBV30 forward primers and a C-beta reverse primer. One entry per CDR3 protein results from TCRdb running MiXCR on the multiplex PCR reads. The repertoire holds around 99,000 distinct CDR3 sequences, with less than 70% as singletons. Trimming took 7 bases from V and 1 from J; bases not matched to a gene: 3. CDR1 is SQVTM and CDR2 is ANQGSEA in the germline V gene. The CDR3 contains 12 residues.

The clonotype originates from a man aged 35-49 years with primary liver carcinoma and hepatitis B virus infection. Sequenced input: tumor-adjacent normal liver tissue. The chain carries TRBV29-1 and TRBJ1-1; 7 bases map to TRBD1. The DNA of the CDR3 is TGCAGCGCCTCAGGGGGGAACACTGAAGCTTTCTTT. Its translation is CSASGGNTEAFF.